These T cell receptor beta chains were read from a single sample in a study of OX40 agonist ivuxolimab in advanced cancers. Repertoires were generated with immunoSEQ multiplex PCR, while TCRdb's copy carries only in-frame clones and drops some. The repertoire consists of some 80,000 clones, with 92% occurring once and the leading ten covering 0.6% to 0.7%. This specimen was CD4+ or CD8+ T cells sorted from blood, taken in a trial of the OX40 agonist ivuxolimab. These receptors all stem from an adult with an advanced solid tumor such as melanoma, head and neck, liver or kidney cancer. CDR3s leave out the opening cysteine and the closing phenylalanine or tryptophan. Each record gives: V gene, J gene, CDR3 protein.

>TRBV5-8|TRBJ1-5
ASSLEGGVNQPQH
>TRBV30|TRBJ2-2
AWSGLAGAGTGELF
>TRBV29-1|TRBJ1-1
SVENRAQGIATEAF
>TRBV19|TRBJ1-1
ASRDRGMNTEAF
>TRBV7-3|TRBJ1-1
ASSLKGIEGVNTEAF
>TRBV10-3|TRBJ2-5
ATKNGTGETQY
>TRBV4-2|TRBJ2-1
ASSQDLSSYNEQF
>TRBV4-1|TRBJ2-3
ASSQGGIEDTQY
>TRBV7-4|TRBJ2-6
ASSLKASSQSRANVLT
>TRBV9|TRBJ2-5
ASSARGLGTQY
>TRBV5-1|TRBJ2-1
ASSFGTSDYNEQF
>TRBV14|TRBJ2-1
ASSQVHLSYNEQF
>TRBV6-1|TRBJ2-2
ASSEAIGSGGYHPPSLTGELF
>TRBV18|TRBJ2-5
ASSPPMGETQY
>TRBV2|TRBJ2-1
ASSRGGLWNEQF
>TRBV7-8|TRBJ2-2
ASSRRDSRTGELF
>TRBV2|TRBJ1-3
ASKNPGTGNTIY
>TRBV7-3|TRBJ2-5
ASRKTGDGGTQY
>TRBV21-1|TRBJ1-2
ASSKAGGGPRGYT
>TRBV4-2|TRBJ1-2
ASSQEGAGNYGYT
>TRBV7-7|TRBJ2-1
ASSPSGSYNEQF
>TRBV6-1|TRBJ2-7
ASSEMAGGLISYEQY
>TRBV11-3|TRBJ2-5
ASSLTSGLAGGPGGETQY
>TRBV6-1|TRBJ1-2
ASSDKTGGRGYT
>TRBV6-1|TRBJ2-5
ASSVGDRGRETQY
>TRBV4-1|TRBJ2-7
ASSQDMGRGTYEQY
>TRBV19|TRBJ2-7
ASSPSWGGTHEQY
>TRBV2|TRBJ2-7
ASRGYGEWNYEQY
>TRBV7-9|TRBJ1-5
ASSLTGAEGQPQH
>TRBV19|TRBJ1-1
ASSMGEGTEAF
>TRBV5-1|TRBJ1-1
ASSLGGGTEAF